The 7 T cell receptor beta chains in this list originate from one sample, sequenced in a study of blood T cell repertoires in COVID-19 (dated by TCRdb to the early 2020s). Libraries were constructed by the immunoSEQ multiplex PCR assay. The source is immuneACCESS, and TCRdb retained only in-frame sequences with V and J called. Part of the clones is not carried over; for the studies checked, unresolved V genes explain less than half of this, and the remainder is unexplained. This sample comprises around 71,000 clones, about nine tenths of them detected only once. Approximately 1.9% of the sample is taken by the ten largest. Material for sequencing was peripheral blood. The receptors were sampled from a woman aged 55-70 years with acute or convalescent COVID-19.

The rearrangement joins TRBV5-1 to TRBJ2-7; weak D call: TRBD1 (5 bases). V dropped 2 bases and J dropped 9 bases, with 27 bases sitting between them. Per the germline V gene, CDR1 is SGHRS and CDR2 is YFSETQ. The CDR3 consists of 17 residues. CDR3: CASSFRTSEIPTRPQYF. In nucleotides, the CDR3 is TGCGCCAGCAGCTTCCGGACAAGCGAAATCCCTACACGCCCGCAGTACTTC.

CDR3 sequence reads: CATSGLTSGRYNEQFF. CDR3 in DNA: TGTGCCACCAGTGGACTGACTAGCGGGAGGTACAATGAGCAGTTCTTC. The chain is built from TRBV24-1 and TRBJ2-1; 13 bases agree with TRBD2. The germline gives CDR1 KGHDR, CDR2 SFDVKD. This CDR3 spans 16 amino acids. J lost 4 bases, V lost 5 bases, and 4 bases had no gene match.

The chain combines TRBV6-5 with TRBJ2-1; TRBD1 is a possible D gene (5 bases). The CDR3 is 14 residues long. The germline V gene has CDR1 MNHEY and CDR2 SVGAGI. V dropped 6 bases and J dropped 2 bases, with 11 bases sitting between them. CDR3 loop: CASRPRQTYNEQFF. CDR3 DNA: TGTGCCAGCAGACCGCGACAGACCTACAATGAGCAGTTCTTC.

J is TRBJ2-5 and V is TRBV14; perhaps TRBD2 as D (5 bases). CDR3 length: 11 residues. V lost 4 bases and J lost 7, with 7 bases in between. Germline V gives CDR1 SGHDN, CDR2 FVKESK. Written as DNA, the CDR3 is TGTGCCAGCAGCCCCGGAGGGACCCAGTACTTC. This gives the protein CASSPGGTQYF.

The chain joins TRBV11-2 to TRBJ2-1, with 8 bases fitting TRBD2. CDR1 SGHAT and CDR2 FQNNGV come from the germline V gene. The trim removed 3 bases at V and 2 bases at J, leaving 6 bases unmatched. The CDR3 covers 16 residues. CDR3 DNA: TGTGCCAGCAGCTTCTATAGCGGGACTACCTACAATGAGCAGTTCTTC. This encodes CASSFYSGTTYNEQFF.

J is TRBJ2-2 and V is TRBV7-2; the match to TRBD2 covers 9 bases. V was clipped by 1 base and J by 3 bases; unmatched bases: 3. This CDR3 comprises 16 residues. Looked up from germline, CDR1 is SGHTA and CDR2 is FQGNSA. The CDR3 spells CASSLGLAGYTGELFF. The CDR3 bases are TGTGCCAGCAGCTTAGGGCTAGCGGGGTACACCGGGGAGCTGTTTTTT.

This rearrangement joins TRBV2 to TRBJ1-5; D possibly corresponds to TRBD1 (5 bases). The germline gives CDR1 SNHLY, CDR2 FYNNEI. The CDR3 runs to 13 residues. Deletions cut 6 bases from V and 6 bases from J, with 12 bases between. The CDR3 region is CASRSTEAQPQHF. In DNA, the CDR3 is TGTGCCAGCAGGTCGACAGAGGCTCAGCCCCAGCATTTT. The variable domain in full, completed from reference TRBV2 and TRBJ1-5, reads EPEVTQTPSHQVTQMGQEVILRCVPISNHLYFYWYRQILGQKVEFLVSFYNNEISEKSEIFDDQFSVERPDGSNFTLKIRSTKLEDSAMYFCASRSTEAQPQHFGDGTRLSIL.